This TCR beta chain stems from a study of blood T cell repertoires in COVID-19 (dated by TCRdb to 2019 to 2021). At the level of the whole study: Samples from collaborators originated in the United States, Italy and Spain and spanned both the acute and convalescent phases of COVID-19. The repertoires were released in a freely available public database intended as a resource for research on the immune response to SARS-CoV-2. The material from the prospective study consisted of cDNA or gDNA derived from T cells, B-cell-depleted T cells, or PBMCs. The samples were drawn from the first 160 participants of the ongoing ImmuneRACE study and from 1,254 subjects provided by 6 global collaborators. A de-identified subject ID, COVID-19 status, age in years and sex were almost always included in the sample metadata. Deeply sampled blood TCRbeta repertoires from subjects exposed to, actively infected with, or recovered from COVID-19 were included in the dataset. Where available, HLA class I and class II types were taken from metadata supplied by the sample provider and were not determined by assay-based typing. Results the study describes overall, beyond this receptor: The amount of clinical and demographic metadata varied by source and participant and was provided uncurated.

V loses 2 bases of germline sequence and J loses 2 bases, and the interval between the two ends is 4 bases. The CDR3 covers 11 residues, taking in both the cysteine and the phenylalanine. Only the CDR3 portion is preserved as DNA: 33 bases, with reading frame beginning at the first base. CDR1 and CDR2 (GTSNPN, SVGIG) derive from the germline V gene (reference sequence). The collaborating institutions used their own protocols to collect whole blood in K2EDTA tubes. Collaborator samples were shipped for TCRbeta analysis as frozen whole blood, isolated PBMCs, or DNA extracted from either sample type. The immunoSEQ Assay, a bias-controlled multiplex PCR, was used to amplify TCRbeta CDR3 regions from genomic DNA. The study's own analysis went as follows. The number of nucleated cells in each sample was estimated by amplification of reference gene primers within the assay. Sequence reads were collapsed and filtered to measure the absolute abundance of every unique TCRbeta CDR3 rearrangement. For each sample, productive Simpson clonality was calculated as the square root of Simpson's diversity index over productive rearrangements. TCRdb retrieved this table from immuneACCESS and kept in-frame rearrangements only. Not all clones are present; in checked studies, unresolved V genes account for under half, and no reason is known for the remainder. V, J and clone size are those of that table, while D and trimming were read from the DNA. The sample table shows some 200,000 clones, and approximately 80% are seen once. The ten largest clones represent around 9.3% of the sample.

Points on this clone: Its antigen specificity is not known. There are no base qualities to consult, and no much larger clone falls within one base.

The material sequenced was peripheral blood. The TCR sequence derives from a woman of 80 years or more with acute or convalescent COVID-19. The sequence links TRBV30 to TRBJ2-7; no D segment can be confidently identified. The CDR3 amino acid sequence is: CAWSPAYEQYF. In nucleotides, the sequence is TGTGCCTGGAGTCCGGCCTACGAGCAGTACTTC.